One sample yielded the 18 T cell receptor beta chains listed below, sequenced in a study of identical twins. From the 5' RACE reads, TCRdb called clonotypes with MiXCR, one entry per CDR3 protein. The table records hundreds of thousands of distinct CDR3 sequences, more than 9% of them present only once. A further study also used this sample, focusing on yellow fever vaccine responses in identical twins.

Sequencing was carried out using PBMCs. The source of these receptors is a young woman in good health.

This clonotype appeared once. This rearrangement joins TRBV10-2 to TRBJ2-7, with 10 bases aligning to TRBD1. J gave up 2 bases and V 10 bases, and 8 bases lay outside the gene matches. The CDR3 is 14 residues long. Germline CDR1 reads WSHSY; CDR2 reads SAAADI. The CDR3 here is CATTGQGDTYEQYF. The CDR3 region has the DNA TGCGCCACGACCGGACAGGGGGATACCTACGAGCAGTACTTC.

The chain carries TRBV20-1 and TRBJ1-1; D may be TRBD1 (6 bases). The CDR3 contains 14 residues. Germline lookup yields CDR1 DFQATT and CDR2 SNEGSKA (reference sequence). V lost 0 bases, J lost 5 bases, and 13 bases lay in between. CDR3 coding DNA: TGCAGTGCTAGAGAGGGAACAGGGCAGACTGAAGCTTTCTTT. Translation: CSAREGTGQTEAFF.

This chain uses TRBV3-1 with TRBJ2-7; unclear D gene. The germline gives CDR1 LGHDT, CDR2 YNNKEL (reference sequence). Deletions cut 1 base from V and 4 bases from J, with 14 bases between. The CDR3 sequence is 15 residues long. The CDR3 protein is CASSQGASPVYEQYV. The CDR3 DNA reads TGTGCCAGCAGCCAAGGAGCTTCGCCGGTATACGAGCAGTACGTC.

The chain recombines TRBV21-1 with TRBJ2-5; TRBD1 reflects the table's D call only, with no check against the DNA. TRBV21-1 constitutes a pseudogene. The length of the CDR3 is 13 residues. DNA for the CDR3: TGTGCCCCCAGACGTGGCGGGGGCGAGACCCAGTACTTC. This gives the protein CAPRRGGGETQYF.

The chain carries TRBV28 and TRBJ2-7; 8 nucleotides align to TRBD1. V lost 4 bases and J lost 0; bases outside the gene matches: 11. The CDR3 consists of 17 residues. The germline CDR1 and CDR2 sequences are MDHEN and SYDVKM. The CDR3 sequence: CASSSHRGNTNSYEQYV. CDR3 nucleotide sequence: TGTGCCAGCAGTTCCCACAGGGGGAATACCAACTCCTACGAGCAGTACGTC.

The sample holds a few counts of this clonotype. The chain uses TRBV20-1 and TRBJ1-2; D is ambiguous. This CDR3 comprises 12 residues. V dropped 4 bases and J dropped 8 bases, with 14 bases sitting between them. The germline V gene has CDR1 DFQATT and CDR2 SNEGSKA (reference sequence). The DNA for the CDR3 is TGCAGTGCTAATGGGCCCGAGAGGGGCTACACCTTC. It yields the protein CSANGPERGYTF.

This clonotype occurred a few times. This chain connects TRBV3-1 to TRBJ2-1, with TRBD1 identical over 9 bases. Germline CDR1 LGHDT, CDR2 YNNKEL (reference sequence). This CDR3 is 13 amino acids long. Trimming took 1 base from V and 15 from J; bases not matched to a gene: 7. The DNA for the CDR3 is TGTGCCAGCAGCCAAGCCGCGGACAGGGGTTGGTTCTTC. It is translated as CASSQAADRGWFF.

Ten or more counts support this clonotype. The CDR3 sequence is CASRGRAEAFF. The CDR3 DNA reads as TGTGCCAGTAGAGGCAGGGCTGAAGCTTTCTTT. The genes are TRBV2 and TRBJ1-1, with a possible D match to TRBD1 (5 bases). This CDR3 region has 11 residues. V gave up 9 bases and J gave up 6 bases, with 11 bases separating them. The germline V gene has CDR1 SNHLY and CDR2 FYNNEI.

This clonotype was seen many times. The chain employs TRBV12-3 or TRBV12-4 and TRBJ1-2, with D possibly TRBD1 on 5 matching bases. The ends were cut back, 5 bases at V and 5 bases at J, with 12 bases in the middle. The CDR3 extends over 13 amino acids. CDR3 in amino acids: CASSPKAGYGYTF. CDR3 nucleotides: TGTGCCAGCAGTCCCAAGGCAGGGTATGGCTACACCTTC.

The chain recombines TRBV27 with TRBJ2-4; D remains unclear. V was pared by 1 base and J by 6 bases, with 4 bases between. The germline V gene encodes CDR1 MNHEY and CDR2 SMNVEV (reference sequence). CDR3 length equals 12 residues. This chain's CDR3 is CASSLCINIQYF. CDR3 sequence (DNA): TGTGCCAGCAGTTTATGTATAAACATTCAGTACTTC.

Concerning this clonotype: At one end the junction does not follow the germline gene, possibly because of a read error. The rearrangement links TRBV28 to TRBJ2-5, with 9 bases identical to TRBD2. Germline CDR1 and CDR2: MDHEN and SYDVKM. The CDR3 totals 15 residues. The CDR3 spells CVSRRLAALQETQYF. CDR3 coding DNA: TGTGTCAGCAGGAGACTAGCGGCCCTACAAGAGACCCAGTACTTC.

The chain joins TRBV20-1 to TRBJ2-2; D not resolved. This CDR3 spans 14 amino acids. Trimming removed 6 bases from V and 0 bases from J, with 11 bases in between. From germline, CDR1 is DFQATT and CDR2 SNEGSKA (reference sequence). DNA for the CDR3: TGCAGTGCCCCAAGGCATTCGAACACCGGGGAGCTGTTTTTT. Its protein product is CSAPRHSNTGELFF.

This chain connects TRBV6-1 to TRBJ2-3; TRBD2 matches at 15 bases. CDR1 is MNHNS and CDR2 is SASEGT in the germline V gene. V shed 6 bases and J 5 bases; nucleotides not matched to a gene: 6. The CDR3 totals 16 residues. The CDR3 region is CASSGLAGGLGDTQYF. The CDR3 region has the DNA TGTGCCAGCAGCGGACTAGCGGGGGGGCTCGGAGATACGCAGTATTTT.

The chain couples TRBV12-3 or TRBV12-4 to TRBJ2-1, with D possibly matching TRBD2 (6 bases). Trimming shortened V by 3 bases and J by 1 base, and 16 bases separated the two germline ends. The length of the CDR3 is 17 residues. CDR3 amino acids: CASSLRKAGNSYNEQFF. DNA of the CDR3: TGTGCCAGCAGTTTGCGAAAGGCGGGGAATTCCTACAATGAGCAGTTCTTC.

This clonotype was counted only a few times. J is TRBJ2-2 and V is TRBV27; D may match TRBD1 or TRBD2 (6 bases each). V was clipped by 7 bases and J by 1 base, with 19 bases between them. This CDR3 spans 17 amino acids. Per germline, CDR1 MNHEY and CDR2 SMNVEV (reference sequence). The CDR3 nucleotides read TGTGCCAGCAAGCTCCAGTGGGGGGCTCTGAACACCGGGGAGCTGTTTTTT. Protein product: CASKLQWGALNTGELFF.

In its sample, this clonotype was seen many times. The chain joins TRBV29-1 to TRBJ2-1; 7 bases agree with TRBD2. This CDR3 region has 15 residues. Per germline, CDR1 SQVTM and CDR2 ANQGSEA. With 6 bases clipped from V and 7 bases from J, the junction kept 15 bases outside the gene matches. CDR3 sequence reads: CSVSRDYLGVNEQFF. CDR3 nucleotide sequence: TGCAGCGTCTCCCGGGACTACCTGGGGGTGAATGAGCAGTTCTTC.

This clonotype came up a few times. The chain uses TRBV2 and TRBJ1-1, with D possibly TRBD1 on 5 matching bases. The V end lost 7 bases, the J end lost 0 bases, and 12 bases lay between the germline ends. The CDR3 covers 14 residues. CDR1 is SNHLY and CDR2 is FYNNEI in the germline V gene. CDR3 protein: CASIGASMNTEAFF. In DNA, the CDR3 is TGTGCCAGCATCGGGGCCAGCATGAACACTGAAGCTTTCTTT. The entire variable domain, with the rest obtained from reference TRBV2 and TRBJ1-1, is as follows: EPEVTQTPSHQVTQMGQEVILRCVPISNHLYFYWYRQILGQKVEFLVSFYNNEISEKSEIFDDQFSVERPDGSNFTLKIRSTKLEDSAMYFCASIGASMNTEAFFGQGTRLTVV.

This clonotype was recorded a few times. CDR3 sequence: CASSLTGTGVMNTEAFF. CDR3 nucleotides: TGTGCCAGCAGTTTAACCGGGACAGGGGTTATGAACACTGAAGCTTTCTTT. This sequence joins TRBV6-5 and TRBJ1-1; TRBD1 aligns across 10 bases. The ends lost 4 bases at V and 0 bases at J; junction bases unmatched: 8. CDR1 MNHEY and CDR2 SVGAGI come from the germline V gene. CDR3 size: 17 residues.